The entry below describes one TCR beta chain. From the 5' RACE reads, TCRdb called clonotypes with MiXCR, one entry per CDR3 protein. The sample lists about 110,000 distinct CDR3 sequences; roughly 12% were seen once. This specimen belongs to a study of early T cells in non-severe SARS-CoV-2 infection. Study at large: It was bulk RNA from unsorted whole blood that was sequenced, and the chains were unpaired.

CDR1 is SGHRS, CDR2 YFSETQ, per germline. V shed 5 bases and J shed 6 bases, with 13 bases lying between them. The CDR3 is 13 residues long. The receptor was derived from an adult who was a healthcare worker with PCR-confirmed SARS-CoV-2 infection or an uninfected control (not recorded which). Source: whole blood, taken at baseline. The rearrangement joins TRBV5-1 to TRBJ2-3; D call uncertain. CDR3 loop: CASRIDPSDTQYF. The CDR3 DNA follows: TGCGCCAGCAGGATTGACCCCTCGGATACGCAGTATTTT.